This TCR beta chain was sequenced in a study of regulatory T cells in long-lasting Graves disease. Time point given: persistent/refractory GD, antithyroid drugs over 5 years with positive TRAb. The authors made the TCR library using RNA they extracted from PBMCs. Graves' disease diagnoses followed American Thyroid Association guidelines. Overall study findings and caveats: Examination was confined to peripheral blood, excluding thyroid tissue. Persistent disease showed a preference for TRBV28, TRBJ1-2 and TRBJ2-5.

The germline gives CDR1 SGHAT, CDR2 FQDESV (reference sequence). The length of the CDR3 is 19 residues. V shed 5 bases, J shed 3 bases, and the junction held 16 bases outside the gene matches. This clonotype has ten or more counts. Its specificity is not known. TCR beta libraries were built with iRepertoire HTBI primers and Arm-PCR of CDR3 regions. Via MiXCR, TCRdb re-called the multiplex PCR reads, giving one row per CDR3 protein. Of roughly 470,000 distinct CDR3 sequences in the sample, roughly 20% were seen once. The chain uses TRBV11-1 and TRBJ2-2, with 9 bases fitting TRBD1. The clonotype originates from a female donor with Graves disease. The material sequenced was peripheral blood mononuclear cells (PBMCs), taken when the disease was refractory, from a patient treated with antithyroid drugs. The CDR3 DNA reads as TGTGCCAGCAGCGGAGGGACAGGGACCTTAAGCGGGGACACCGGGGAGCTGTTTTTT. It translates to CASSGGTGTLSGDTGELFF.